Reported below is one T cell receptor beta chain. Its antigen is currently unknown. The data were taken from a study of T cells in localized non-small cell lung cancer. Points from the study as a whole: Tumor trailed uninvolved adjacent lung in T cell clonality, which peaked there.

The repertoire was sequenced with immunoSEQ multiplex PCR; TCRdb's copy has only in-frame clones and lacks some. The table lists 41,000 or so clones, about nine tenths of them singletons. The CDR3 extends over 14 amino acids. Trimming at V came to 6 bases and at J to 4 bases, leaving 7 bases not matched to a gene. Germline CDR1 MNHEY, CDR2 SVGAGI. The sequence derives from a female donor of 60 years or more with stage I squamous cell lung carcinoma. Specimen: peripheral blood, collected before any cancer treatment. The J gene is TRBJ2-7, the V gene TRBV6-5, with 9 bases fitting TRBD1. The CDR3 DNA follows: TGTGCCAGCAGACGCGGGACAGGGAGTTACGAGCAGTACTTC. Its protein is CASRRGTGSYEQYF.